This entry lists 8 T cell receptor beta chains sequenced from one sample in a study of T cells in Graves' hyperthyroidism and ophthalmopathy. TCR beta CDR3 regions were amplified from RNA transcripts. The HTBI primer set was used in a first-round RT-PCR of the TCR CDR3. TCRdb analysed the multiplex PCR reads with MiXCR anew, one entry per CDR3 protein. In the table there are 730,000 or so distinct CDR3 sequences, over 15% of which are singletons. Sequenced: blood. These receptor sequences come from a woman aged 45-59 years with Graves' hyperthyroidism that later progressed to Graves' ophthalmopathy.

The CDR3 loop is CASSLDVRSNQPQHF. CDR3 nucleotides: TGTGCCAGCAGCCTCGATGTCCGTAGCAATCAGCCCCAGCATTTT. The genes are TRBV11-2 and TRBJ1-5; D not resolved. CDR1 is SGHAT, CDR2 FQNNGV, per germline. Between the trimmed V and J ends, which lost 5 bases and 0 bases, there was a span of 11 bases. The CDR3 has 15 residues. The whole variable domain, remainder taken from reference TRBV11-2 and TRBJ1-5, is EAGVAQSPRYKIIEKRQSVAFWCNPISGHATLYWYQQILGQGPKLLIQFQNNGVVDDSQLPKDRFSAERLKGVDSTLKIQPAKLEDSAVYLCASSLDVRSNQPQHFGDGTRLSIL.

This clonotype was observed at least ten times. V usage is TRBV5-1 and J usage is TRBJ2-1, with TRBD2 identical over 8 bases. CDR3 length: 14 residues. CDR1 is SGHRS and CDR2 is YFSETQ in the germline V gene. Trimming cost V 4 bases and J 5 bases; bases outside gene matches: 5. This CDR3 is CASSQATSDNEQFF. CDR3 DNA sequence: TGCGCCAGCAGCCAAGCGACTAGCGACAATGAGCAGTTCTTC. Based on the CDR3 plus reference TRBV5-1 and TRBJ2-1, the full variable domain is KAGVTQTPRYLIKTRGQQVTLSCSPISGHRSVSWYQQTPGQGLQFLFEYFSETQRNKGNFPGRFSGRQFSNSRSEMNVSTLELGDSALYLCASSQATSDNEQFFGPGTRLTVL.

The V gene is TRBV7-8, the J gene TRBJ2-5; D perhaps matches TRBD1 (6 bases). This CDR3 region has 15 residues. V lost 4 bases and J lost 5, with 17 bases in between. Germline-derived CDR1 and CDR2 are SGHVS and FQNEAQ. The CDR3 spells CASSSKNRALETQYF. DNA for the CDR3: TGTGCCAGCAGCTCAAAAAACAGGGCTTTGGAGACCCAGTACTTC.

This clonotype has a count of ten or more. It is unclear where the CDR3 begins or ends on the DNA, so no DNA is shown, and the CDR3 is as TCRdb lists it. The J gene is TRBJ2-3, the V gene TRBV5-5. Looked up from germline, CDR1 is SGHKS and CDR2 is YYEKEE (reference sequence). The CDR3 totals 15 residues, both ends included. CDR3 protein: CASSFGPGGTDTQYF.

The CDR3 reads CASTLTGDGYTF. The DNA for the CDR3 is TGTGCCAGCACCTTGACAGGGGACGGCTACACCTTC. This chain joins TRBV12-3 or TRBV12-4 and TRBJ1-2; 8 bases align to TRBD1. CDR3 length equals 12 residues. V was pared by 7 bases and J by 8 bases, with 6 bases of the junction left unmatched.

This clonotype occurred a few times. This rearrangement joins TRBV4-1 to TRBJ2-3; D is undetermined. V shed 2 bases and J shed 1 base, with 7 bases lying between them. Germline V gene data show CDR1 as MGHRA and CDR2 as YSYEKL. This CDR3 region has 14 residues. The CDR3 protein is CASSQSVGTDTQYF. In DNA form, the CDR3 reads TGCGCCAGCAGCCAATCCGTCGGCACAGATACGCAGTATTTT.

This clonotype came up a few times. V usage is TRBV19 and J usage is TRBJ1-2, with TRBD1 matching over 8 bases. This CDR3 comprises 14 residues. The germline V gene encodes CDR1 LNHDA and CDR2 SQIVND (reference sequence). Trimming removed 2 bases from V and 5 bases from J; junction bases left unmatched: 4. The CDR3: CASSIRQGPYGYTF. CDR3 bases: TGTGCCAGTAGTATAAGACAGGGGCCTTATGGCTACACCTTC.

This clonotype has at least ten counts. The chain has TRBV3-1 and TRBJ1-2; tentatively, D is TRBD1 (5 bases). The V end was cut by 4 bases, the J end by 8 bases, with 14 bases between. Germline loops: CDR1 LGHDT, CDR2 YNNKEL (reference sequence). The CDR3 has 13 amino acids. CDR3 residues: CASSPPGVLGYTF. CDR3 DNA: TGTGCCAGCAGCCCGCCGGGGGTATTAGGCTACACCTTC.